The clone carrying this T cell receptor beta chain came up a few times. Its antigen is unidentified. V shed 0 bases and J shed 1 base, with 30 bases lying between them. Germline V gives CDR1 GTSNPN, CDR2 SVGIG (reference sequence). The CDR3 runs 21 residues. The entry originates in a study of cytomegalovirus exposure and HLA in healthy donors. Primers included in the PCR were 60 Vbeta and 13 Jbeta primers. Sequencing was performed with immunoSEQ multiplex PCR; in TCRdb, only in-frame clones are kept and a portion is missing. The sample has about 130,000 clones, around a tenth seen once. Healthy bone marrow donors supplied every sample. Study conclusions and caveats: In a later analysis, specific HLA alleles were associated with about 18,000 TCR beta sequences at a 0.05 false discovery rate. One variant, a missense change in DCLRE1C, was linked in a later analysis to TCR beta V- and J-gene trimming. Associated with cytomegalovirus, according to the listing, were about 160 TCR beta chains.

The clonotype originates from a man aged 50-59 years in good health and CMV-seronegative. The source material was PBMCs. V and J are TRBV30 and TRBJ1-2; D is unresolved. The CDR3 spells CAWSVLSSGPVVNTLNYGYTF. DNA for the CDR3: TGTGCCTGGAGTGTTCTTAGCTCCGGCCCAGTCGTGAATACACTTAACTATGGCTACACCTTC.